This T cell receptor beta chain is from a study of Ad26.COV2.S vaccination and SARS-CoV-2 variants. Study background: The Ad26.COV2.S arm of the COV1001 trial was where the donor was placed.

Sequenced by immunoSEQ multiplex PCR; TCRdb stores in-frame clones only, minus some. The sample lists roughly 500,000 clones, roughly nine tenths seen once, with 10% to 15% in the top ten. Treatment indicated: some 19 received Ad26.COV2.S at low or high dose, single or two shots; about 5 received placebo; per-sample allocation not given. The study sampled participants on day 63 after the first vaccine or placebo injection. This clonotype originated in a person between 18 and 60 years old who received the Ad26.COV2.S COVID-19 vaccine or a placebo. The sequenced sample was peripheral blood, obtained in a trial of Ad26.COV2.S vaccine versus placebo.

CDR3 nucleotide sequence: TGTGCCATCAGCTACAGGGGCTCTGGGGCCAACGTCCTGACTTTC. This sequence encodes CAISYRGSGANVLTF. The V gene is TRBV10-3, the J gene TRBJ2-6; 7 bases are a match to TRBD1. Trimming cost V 6 bases and J 0 bases; bases outside gene matches: 2. Germline V gene sequence: CDR1 ENHRY, CDR2 SYGVKD. The CDR3 contains 15 residues.